These 9 T cell receptor beta chains share one sample of origin, sequenced in a study of control samples from healthy donors and cancer patients. Measured with immunoSEQ multiplex PCR; TCRdb has only the in-frame clones, and not every one. The sample contains about 79,000 clones, approximately 93% of which appear only once. The sequencing sample was made of PBMCs. The receptors were gathered from a woman in her forties with lung cancer.

The rearrangement uses TRBV7-9 and TRBJ2-1, with TRBD2 as a possible D gene (6 bases). Trimming removed 4 bases at V and 5 bases at J, with 15 bases between. Germline lookup yields CDR1 SEHNR and CDR2 FQNEAQ (reference sequence). The CDR3 spans 15 residues. The chain's CDR3 is CASSSREALHNEQFF. CDR3 coding DNA: TGTGCCAGCAGCTCCAGGGAGGCCCTCCACAATGAGCAGTTCTTC.

This chain uses TRBV10-3 with TRBJ1-5; 9 nucleotides line up with TRBD1. The germline V gene encodes CDR1 ENHRY and CDR2 SYGVKD. V lost 2 bases and J lost 3; bases outside the gene matches: 5. The CDR3 runs 16 residues. The CDR3 here is CAISEPGTGPNQPQHF. Here the CDR3 DNA reads TGTGCCATCAGTGAGCCCGGGACAGGGCCCAATCAGCCCCAGCATTTT.

This chain connects TRBV13 to TRBJ1-2; D possibly corresponds to TRBD1 (6 bases). V dropped 5 bases and J dropped 8 bases, with 27 bases sitting between them. Germline V lookup: CDR1 PRHDT, CDR2 FYEKMQ (reference sequence). CDR3 length: 17 residues. The CDR3 here is CASSPSPPGVGVRGYTF. CDR3 DNA: TGTGCCAGCAGCCCCAGCCCCCCAGGGGTCGGGGTGAGGGGCTACACCTTC.

This clone is a singleton in its sample. This chain joins TRBV3-1 (or the pseudogene TRBV3-2) and TRBJ2-4, with D perhaps TRBD2 (7 bases). Germline V CDR1 and CDR2: LGHDT, YNNKEL (reference sequence). The CDR3 spans 18 residues. V was clipped by 0 bases and J by 0 bases, with 15 bases between them. The CDR3 bases are TGTGCCAGCAGCCAAGATGGGGCGGGGGCAATAGCCAAAAACATTCAGTACTTC. Amino acid sequence: CASSQDGAGAIAKNIQYF.

The rearrangement links TRBV28 to TRBJ2-1; 10 bases are a match to TRBD2. In germline, CDR1 is MDHEN, CDR2 SYDVKM. The trim removed 5 bases at V and 10 bases at J, leaving 11 bases unmatched. There are 15 residues in the CDR3. The CDR3 protein is CASSSSGGRDFEQFF. CDR3 in DNA: TGTGCCAGCAGTAGTAGCGGGGGGCGTGATTTCGAGCAGTTCTTC.

The chain couples TRBV19 to TRBJ2-3; 16 nucleotides agree with TRBD2. CDR3 length equals 16 residues. CDR1 and CDR2 from the germline V gene are LNHDA and SQIVND (reference sequence). V trimming: 6 bases; J trimming: 5 bases; junction bases outside the gene matches: 5. CDR3 amino acids: CASRGLAGGPEDTQYF. DNA for the CDR3: TGTGCCAGTAGGGGACTAGCGGGGGGGCCTGAAGATACGCAGTATTTT. The full variable domain, rest sourced from reference TRBV19 and TRBJ2-3, is DGGITQSPKYLFRKEGQNVTLSCEQNLNHDAMYWYRQDPGQGLRLIYYSQIVNDFQKGDIAEGYSVSREKKESFPLTVTSAQKNPTAFYLCASRGLAGGPEDTQYFGPGTRLTVL.

V and J are TRBV20-1 and TRBJ2-1; 7 bases map to TRBD2. Trimming at V came to 3 bases and at J to 4 bases, leaving 9 bases not matched to a gene. Germline V gives CDR1 DFQATT, CDR2 SNEGSKA (reference sequence). This CDR3 comprises 15 residues. The CDR3 DNA reads TGCAGTGCTAGTTTTAGGGACTACCTTTACAATGAGCAGTTCTTC. Encoded protein: CSASFRDYLYNEQFF.

The chain links TRBV2 to TRBJ2-3, with D unclear. In germline, CDR1 is SNHLY, CDR2 FYNNEI. The CDR3 has 12 residues. With 4 bases removed from V and 0 bases from J, the gap between germline ends came to 2 bases. CDR3 nucleotide sequence: TGTGCCAGCAGTGGAAGCACAGATACGCAGTATTTT. This gives the protein CASSGSTDTQYF.

The chain carries TRBV4-1 and TRBJ2-6, with 9 bases matching TRBD1. The CDR3 sequence is 18 residues long. J was trimmed by 0 bases and V by 1 base; bases with no gene match: 4. CDR1 and CDR2 from the germline V gene are MGHRA and YSYEKL. As DNA, the CDR3 is TGCGCCAGCAGCCAAGCACAGGGGGCCCTCTCTGGGGCCAACGTCCTGACTTTC. Amino acid sequence: CASSQAQGALSGANVLTF.